This T cell receptor beta chain stems from a study of shared clonotypes between healthy human individuals. The protocol was immunoSEQ multiplex PCR, while the TCRdb copy is restricted to in-frame clones and leaves out a portion. Of 950,000 to 1,300,000 clones in the sample, 65% to 80% were seen once. V dropped 6 bases and J dropped 4; count of bases not matched to a gene: 7. The germline CDR1 and CDR2 sequences are SGHTA and FQGNSA. The CDR3 extends over 14 amino acids. The receptor was derived from a man aged 18 to 30 in good health. The V gene is TRBV7-2, the J gene TRBJ1-1; 8 nucleotides match TRBD1. The sample was memory CD4+ T cells sorted from blood. The subset denotes: CD45RA-negative fraction. This CDR3 is CASRSYTGGTEAFF. The CDR3 DNA reads as TGTGCCAGCAGATCCTATACAGGGGGCACTGAAGCTTTCTTT.